The 8 T cell receptor beta chains presented below share a single source sample, sequenced in a study of Ad26.COV2.S vaccination and SARS-CoV-2 variants (dated by TCRdb to about 2021). The library was built by means of the immunoSEQ multiplex PCR assay. TCRdb retrieved this table from immuneACCESS and kept in-frame rearrangements only. Not all clones are present; in checked studies, unresolved V genes account for under half, and no reason is known for the remainder. This sample gives 430,000 or so clones in total; 90% of them show up just once. The top ten constitute 12% of the sample. The sample's treatment or condition, from its label and the paper: roughly 20 received Ad26.COV2.S at low or high dose, single or two shots; about five received placebo; per-sample allocation not given. Repertoires of vaccine and placebo recipients were sequenced from samples taken on day 63 after the first injection.

The source was peripheral blood, collected in a trial of Ad26.COV2.S vaccine versus placebo. The receptors here all came from a person aged 18-60 years who received the Ad26.COV2.S COVID-19 vaccine or a placebo.

The V call is TRBV6-2 or TRBV6-3, the J call TRBJ2-7; 8 nucleotides agree with TRBD2. CDR3 size: 15 residues. The trim removed 0 bases at V and 3 bases at J, leaving 4 bases unmatched. Looked up from germline, CDR1 is MNHEY and CDR2 is SVGEGT. CDR3 in amino acids: CASSYSPGGIYEQYF. The CDR3 region has the DNA TGTGCCAGCAGTTACTCTCCGGGAGGGATCTACGAGCAGTACTTC.

The V gene is TRBV5-4, the J gene TRBJ1-2; 10 bases map to TRBD1. Trimming at V came to 2 bases and at J to 6 bases, leaving 4 bases not matched to a gene. The length of the CDR3 is 14 residues. Germline V gives CDR1 SGHNT, CDR2 YYREEE (reference sequence). CDR3 loop: CASSFDRGQNGYTF. The CDR3 coding sequence is TGTGCCAGCAGCTTTGACAGGGGGCAGAATGGCTACACCTTC.

The rearrangement links TRBV4-3 to TRBJ1-4; D is possibly TRBD1 (5 bases). CDR1 and CDR2 from the germline V gene are LGHNA and YSLEER. CDR3 length equals 18 residues. The V and J ends lost 1 base and 5 bases respectively, with 20 bases between them. This chain's CDR3 is CASSQGFTGSGGNEKLFF. As DNA, the CDR3 is TGCGCCAGCAGCCAAGGGTTCACTGGAAGTGGGGGGAATGAAAAACTGTTTTTT.

Details on this clone: In the same sample, other DNA sequences code for this CDR3. The chain recombines TRBV4-3 with TRBJ2-7; TRBD2 matches 8 bases. CDR3 size: 16 residues. The V and J ends lost 0 bases and 0 bases, in that order; junction bases with no gene match: 4. From germline, CDR1 is LGHNA and CDR2 YSLEER. The CDR3 DNA sequence: TGCGCCAGCAGCCAAGACGGCCTAGCGGGCTCCTACGAGCAGTACTTC. It codes for CASSQDGLAGSYEQYF.

Turning to this clone: The junction and the germline gene differ at one end; a read error may be behind it. This chain connects TRBV18 to TRBJ1-2, with 10 bases matching TRBD1. From germline, CDR1 is KGHSH and CDR2 LQKENI. There are 16 residues in the CDR3. The CDR3 protein is CASSPPATGGIYGYTF. Written as DNA, the CDR3 is TGTGCCAGCTCTCCACCGGCGACAGGGGGCATCTATGGCTACACCTTC.

The rearrangement links TRBV27 to TRBJ1-6; D is undetermined. Germline values: CDR1 MNHEY, CDR2 SMNVEV (reference sequence). V gave up 7 bases and J gave up 5 bases, with 12 bases separating them. This CDR3 has 14 amino acids. The CDR3 DNA is TGTGCCAGCATCTCGGGAGAGAATAATTCACCCCTCCACTTT. Its translation is CASISGENNSPLHF.

In nucleotides, the CDR3 is TGCAGTGCTAGTAATCGGGCGGCTGGAAACACCATATATTTT. This encodes CSASNRAAGNTIYF. The J gene is TRBJ1-3, the V gene TRBV20-1; D gene unclear. The CDR3 covers 14 residues. Germline V gene data show CDR1 as DFQATT and CDR2 as SNEGSKA (reference sequence). The V end was cut by 3 bases, the J end by 2 bases, with 11 bases between.

J is TRBJ2-1 and V is TRBV4-3; 14 bases fit TRBD2. The CDR3 contains 17 residues. V trimming: 1 base; J trimming: 7 bases; junction bases outside the gene matches: 6. CDR1 LGHNA and CDR2 YSLEER come from the germline V gene. The CDR3 DNA reads as TGCGCCAGCAGCCAAGTTAGAAGGACTAGCGGGAGGAATGAGCAGTTCTTC. Translation: CASSQVRRTSGRNEQFF.